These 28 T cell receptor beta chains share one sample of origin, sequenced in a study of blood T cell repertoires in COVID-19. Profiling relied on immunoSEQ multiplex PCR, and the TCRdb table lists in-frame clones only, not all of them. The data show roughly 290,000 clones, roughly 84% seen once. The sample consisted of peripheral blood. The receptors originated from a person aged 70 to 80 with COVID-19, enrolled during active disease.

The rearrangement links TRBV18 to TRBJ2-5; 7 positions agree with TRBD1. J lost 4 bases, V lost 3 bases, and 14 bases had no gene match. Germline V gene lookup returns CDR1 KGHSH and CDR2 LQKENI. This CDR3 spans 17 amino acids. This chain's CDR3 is CASSPNTNRGPRETQYF. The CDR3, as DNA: TGTGCCAGCTCACCCAATACCAACAGGGGTCCCCGAGAGACCCAGTACTTC.

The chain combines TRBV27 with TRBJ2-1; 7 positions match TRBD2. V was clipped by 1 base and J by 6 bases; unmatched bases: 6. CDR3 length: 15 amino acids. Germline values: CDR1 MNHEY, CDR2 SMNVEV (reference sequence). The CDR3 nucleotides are TGTGCCAGCAGTTTATTTCCGCTAGCGGTCAATGAGCAGTTCTTC. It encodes CASSLFPLAVNEQFF.

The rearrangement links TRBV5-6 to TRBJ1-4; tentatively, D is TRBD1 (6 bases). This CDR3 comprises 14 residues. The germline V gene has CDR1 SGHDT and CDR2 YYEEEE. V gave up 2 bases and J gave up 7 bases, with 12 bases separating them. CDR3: CASSFRGRGEKLFF. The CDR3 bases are TGTGCCAGCAGCTTCAGGGGCAGGGGTGAAAAACTGTTTTTT.

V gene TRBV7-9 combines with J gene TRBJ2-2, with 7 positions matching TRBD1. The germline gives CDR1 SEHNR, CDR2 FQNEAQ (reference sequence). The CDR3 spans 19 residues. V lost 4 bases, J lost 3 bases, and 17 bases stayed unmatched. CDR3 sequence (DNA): TGTGCCAGCAGCTCAGGGCAGGGGTCGTGGGACAGACACACCGGGGAGCTGTTTTTT. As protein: CASSSGQGSWDRHTGELFF.

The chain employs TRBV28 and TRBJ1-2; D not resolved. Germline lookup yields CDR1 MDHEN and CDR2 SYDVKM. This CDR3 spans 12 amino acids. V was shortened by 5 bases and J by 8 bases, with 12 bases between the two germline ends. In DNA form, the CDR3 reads TGTGCCAGCAGTGGCGGATCAAAGGGCTACACCTTC. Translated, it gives CASSGGSKGYTF.

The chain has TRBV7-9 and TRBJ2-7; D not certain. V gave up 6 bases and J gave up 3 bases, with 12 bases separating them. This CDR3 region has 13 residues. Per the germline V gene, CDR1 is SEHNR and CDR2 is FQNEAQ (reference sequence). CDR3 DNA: TGTGCCAGCAGGGGCGTCTCTATCTACGAGCAGTACTTC. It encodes CASRGVSIYEQYF.

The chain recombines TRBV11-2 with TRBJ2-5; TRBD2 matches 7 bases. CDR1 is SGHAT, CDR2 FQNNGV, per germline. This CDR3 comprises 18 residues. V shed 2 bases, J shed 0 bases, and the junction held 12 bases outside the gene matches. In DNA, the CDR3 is TGTGCCAGCAGCTTAAAGGGGAGGGTAGGCCAGTACCAAGAGACCCAGTACTTC. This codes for CASSLKGRVGQYQETQYF.

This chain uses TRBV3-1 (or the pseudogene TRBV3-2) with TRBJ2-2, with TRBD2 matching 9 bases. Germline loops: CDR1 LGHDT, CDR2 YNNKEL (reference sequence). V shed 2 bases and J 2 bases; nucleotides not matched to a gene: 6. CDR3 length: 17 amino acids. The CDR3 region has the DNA TGTGCCAGCAGCCAACTCGCAGCGGGGGGCAACACCGGGGAGCTGTTTTTT. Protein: CASSQLAAGGNTGELFF.

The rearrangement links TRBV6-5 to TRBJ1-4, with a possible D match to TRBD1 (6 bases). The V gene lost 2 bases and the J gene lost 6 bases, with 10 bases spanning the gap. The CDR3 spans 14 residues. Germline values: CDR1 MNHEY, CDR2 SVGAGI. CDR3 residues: CASSYRGFDEKLFF. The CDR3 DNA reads TGTGCCAGCAGTTACAGGGGGTTTGATGAAAAACTGTTTTTT.

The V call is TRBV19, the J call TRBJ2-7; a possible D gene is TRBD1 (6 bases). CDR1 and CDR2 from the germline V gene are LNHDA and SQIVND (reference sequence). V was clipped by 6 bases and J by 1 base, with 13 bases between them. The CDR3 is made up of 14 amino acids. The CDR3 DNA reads TGTGCCAGTAGCCGGGGCAGGGGATCCTACGAGCAGTACTTC. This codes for CASSRGRGSYEQYF.

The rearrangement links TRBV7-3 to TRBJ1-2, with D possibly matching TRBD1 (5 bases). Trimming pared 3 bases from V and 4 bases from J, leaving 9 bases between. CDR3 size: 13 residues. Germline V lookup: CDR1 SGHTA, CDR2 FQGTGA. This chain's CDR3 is CASSLVGGYGYTF. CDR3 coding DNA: TGTGCCAGCAGCTTGGTGGGGGGCTATGGCTACACCTTC.

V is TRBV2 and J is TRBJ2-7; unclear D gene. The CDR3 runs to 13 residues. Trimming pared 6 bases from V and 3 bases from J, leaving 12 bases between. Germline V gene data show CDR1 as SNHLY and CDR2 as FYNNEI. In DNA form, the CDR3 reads TGTGCCAGCAGCTACGCCGATCTCTACGAGCAGTACTTC. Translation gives CASSYADLYEQYF.

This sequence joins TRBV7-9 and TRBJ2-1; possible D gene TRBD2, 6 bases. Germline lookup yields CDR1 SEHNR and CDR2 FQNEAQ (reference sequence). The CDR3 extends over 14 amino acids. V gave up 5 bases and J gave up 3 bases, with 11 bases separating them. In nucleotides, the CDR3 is TGTGCCAGCAGCCGAGGGGACTTCTACAATGAGCAGTTCTTC. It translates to CASSRGDFYNEQFF.

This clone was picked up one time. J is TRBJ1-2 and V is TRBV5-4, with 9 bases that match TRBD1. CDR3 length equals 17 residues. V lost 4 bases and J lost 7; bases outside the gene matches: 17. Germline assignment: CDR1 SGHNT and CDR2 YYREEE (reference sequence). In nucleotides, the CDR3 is TGTGCCAGCAGCCCAGGACAGGGGACGGGCGGGTTTTTTGGCTACACCTTC. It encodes CASSPGQGTGGFFGYTF.

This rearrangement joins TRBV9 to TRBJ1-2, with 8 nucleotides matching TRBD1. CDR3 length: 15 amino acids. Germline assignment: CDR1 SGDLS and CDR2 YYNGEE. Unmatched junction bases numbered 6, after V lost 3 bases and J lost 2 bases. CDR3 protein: CASSEFGQGNYGYTF. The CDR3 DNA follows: TGTGCCAGCAGCGAATTCGGACAGGGAAACTATGGCTACACCTTC.

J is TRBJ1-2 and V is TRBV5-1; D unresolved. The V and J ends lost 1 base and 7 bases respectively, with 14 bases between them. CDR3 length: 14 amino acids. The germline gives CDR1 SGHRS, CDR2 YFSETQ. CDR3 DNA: TGCGCCAGCAGCTTGACGGGTTCTGGAGGTGGCTACACCTTC. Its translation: CASSLTGSGGGYTF.

The CDR3 protein is CASTGQGASYEQYF. CDR3 DNA: TGTGCCAGCACGGGACAGGGGGCCTCCTACGAGCAGTACTTC. The V and J genes are TRBV28 and TRBJ2-7; TRBD1 agrees at 12 bases. Germline V gives CDR1 MDHEN, CDR2 SYDVKM. The CDR3 extends over 14 amino acids. V was clipped by 7 bases and J by 0 bases; unmatched bases: 1.

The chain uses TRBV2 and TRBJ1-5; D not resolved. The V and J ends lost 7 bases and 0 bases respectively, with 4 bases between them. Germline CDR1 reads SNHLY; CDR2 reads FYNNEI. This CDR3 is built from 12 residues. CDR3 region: CASTNSNQPQHF. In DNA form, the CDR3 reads TGTGCCAGCACCAATAGCAATCAGCCCCAGCATTTT.

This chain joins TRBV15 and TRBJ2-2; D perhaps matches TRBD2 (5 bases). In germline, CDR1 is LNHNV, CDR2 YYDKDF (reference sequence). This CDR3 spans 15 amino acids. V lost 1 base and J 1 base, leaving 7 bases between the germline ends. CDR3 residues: CATSRGERNTGELFF. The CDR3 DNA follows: TGTGCCACCAGCAGAGGGGAGCGGAACACCGGGGAGCTGTTTTTT.

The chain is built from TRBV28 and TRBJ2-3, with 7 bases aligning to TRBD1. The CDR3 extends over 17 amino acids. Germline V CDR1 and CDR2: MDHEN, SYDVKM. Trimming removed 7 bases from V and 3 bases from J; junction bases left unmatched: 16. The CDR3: CASTPTTPGGSTDTQYF. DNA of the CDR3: TGTGCCAGCACTCCCACTACGCCAGGGGGATCTACAGATACGCAGTATTTT.

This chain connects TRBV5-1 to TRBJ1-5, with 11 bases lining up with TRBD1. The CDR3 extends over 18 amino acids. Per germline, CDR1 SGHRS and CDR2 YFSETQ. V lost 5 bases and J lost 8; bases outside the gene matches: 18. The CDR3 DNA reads TGCGCCAGCAGATTATCCGGGACAGGGGGGAGGATGTATGAGCCCCAGCATTTT. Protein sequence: CASRLSGTGGRMYEPQHF.

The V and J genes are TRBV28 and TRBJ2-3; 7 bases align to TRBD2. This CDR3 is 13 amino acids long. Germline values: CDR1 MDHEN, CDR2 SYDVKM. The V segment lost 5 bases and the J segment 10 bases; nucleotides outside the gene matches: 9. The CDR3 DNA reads TGTGCCAGCAGTCCTACCGGGGGGTTGGCGCAGTATTTT. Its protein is CASSPTGGLAQYF.

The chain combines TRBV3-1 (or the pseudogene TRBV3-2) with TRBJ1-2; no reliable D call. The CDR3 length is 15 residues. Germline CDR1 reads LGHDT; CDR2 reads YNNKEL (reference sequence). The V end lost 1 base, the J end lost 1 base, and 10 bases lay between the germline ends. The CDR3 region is CASSQGRNLNYGYTF. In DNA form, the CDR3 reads TGTGCCAGCAGCCAAGGGAGGAACCTTAACTATGGCTACACCTTC.

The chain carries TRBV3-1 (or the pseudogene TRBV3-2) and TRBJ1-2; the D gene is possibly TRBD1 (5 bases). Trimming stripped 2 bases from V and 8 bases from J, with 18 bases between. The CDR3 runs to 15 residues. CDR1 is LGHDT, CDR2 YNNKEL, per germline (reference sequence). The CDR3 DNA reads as TGTGCCAGCAGCCAAACCTGGACAACCAGCAGCGGCTACACCTTC. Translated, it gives CASSQTWTTSSGYTF.

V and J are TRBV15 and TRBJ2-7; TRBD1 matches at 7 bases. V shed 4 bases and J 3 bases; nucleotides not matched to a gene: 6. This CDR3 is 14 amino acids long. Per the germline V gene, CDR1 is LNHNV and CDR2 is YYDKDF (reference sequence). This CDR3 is CATSMTRQGYEQYF. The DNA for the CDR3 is TGTGCCACCAGCATGACGAGACAGGGCTACGAGCAGTACTTC.

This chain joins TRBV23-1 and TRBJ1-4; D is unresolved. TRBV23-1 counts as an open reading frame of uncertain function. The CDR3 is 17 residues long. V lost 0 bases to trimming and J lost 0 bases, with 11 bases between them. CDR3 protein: CASSQSLDCATNEKLFF. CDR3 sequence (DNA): TGCGCCAGCAGTCAATCTTTAGACTGTGCAACTAATGAAAAACTGTTTTTT.

The CDR3 is CASSEWARNEQFF. The CDR3 DNA reads TGTGCCAGCAGTGAATGGGCACGTAATGAGCAGTTCTTC. The V gene is TRBV6-1, the J gene TRBJ2-1; unclear D gene. The CDR3 is 13 residues long. Trimming shortened V by 2 bases and J by 7 bases, and 9 bases separated the two germline ends. The V gene's germline CDR1 is MNHNS and CDR2 SASEGT.

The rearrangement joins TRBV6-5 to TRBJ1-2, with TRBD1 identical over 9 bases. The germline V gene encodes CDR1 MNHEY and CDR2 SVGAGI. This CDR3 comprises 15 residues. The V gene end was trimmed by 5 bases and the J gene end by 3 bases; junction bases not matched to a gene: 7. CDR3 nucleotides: TGTGCCAGCAGTAGTCGACAGGGGGTGCACTATGGCTACACCTTC. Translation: CASSSRQGVHYGYTF.